The rows below give T cell receptor beta chains drawn from one sample of a study of tumor-infiltrating lymphocytes in localized non-small cell lung cancer. Repertoires were generated with immunoSEQ multiplex PCR, while TCRdb's copy carries only in-frame clones and drops some. The sample lists roughly 10,000 clones; over 60% were seen once. Material: lung tumor tissue. These receptors all stem from a human donor with non-small cell lung cancer. The conserved cysteine and the conserved F or W are not part of the CDR3 here. Size is omitted from some rows. Given values are once, few, many or a class for expanded clones.

clone size: NA; V gene: TRBV7-9; J gene: TRBJ1-2; CDR3 protein: ASSQPPWAGYT
clone size: NA; V gene: TRBV7-2; J gene: TRBJ1-2; CDR3 protein: ASSLGQPNYGYT
clone size: NA; V gene: TRBV4-2; J gene: TRBJ2-1; CDR3 protein: ASSQLMGQGKPSGAYNEQF
clone size: NA; V gene: TRBV11-3; J gene: TRBJ1-1; CDR3 protein: ASTIGGRANTEAF
clone size: once; V gene: TRBV7-2; J gene: TRBJ2-1; CDR3 protein: ASSLRRGTYNEQF
clone size: NA; V gene: TRBV7-9; J gene: TRBJ2-1; CDR3 protein: ASSFYIQGTEQF
clone size: NA; V gene: TRBV10-1; J gene: TRBJ2-5; CDR3 protein: ASSMTGEETQY
clone size: NA; V gene: TRBV5-1; J gene: TRBJ2-5; CDR3 protein: ASSPSPSETQY
clone size: NA; V gene: TRBV6-1; J gene: TRBJ2-7; CDR3 protein: ASCADPYEQY
clone size: NA; V gene: TRBV15; J gene: TRBJ2-3; CDR3 protein: ATSRGSLWRQPSTDTQY
clone size: NA; V gene: TRBV6-5; J gene: TRBJ1-1; CDR3 protein: ASSYYNREFTEAF
clone size: NA; V gene: TRBV28; J gene: TRBJ1-5; CDR3 protein: ASRTTGNQPQH
clone size: medium-sized; V gene: TRBV6-1; J gene: TRBJ1-5; CDR3 protein: ASSEDSGQGNQPQH
clone size: NA; V gene: TRBV5-4; J gene: TRBJ2-3; CDR3 protein: ASSLTGSTDTQY
clone size: NA; V gene: TRBV4-1; J gene: TRBJ1-2; CDR3 protein: ASSQEEQGNYGYT
clone size: few; V gene: TRBV5-6; J gene: TRBJ1-4; CDR3 protein: ASSLFGGNEKLF
clone size: NA; V gene: TRBV14; J gene: TRBJ2-2; CDR3 protein: ASSPRTRNTGELF
clone size: once; V gene: TRBV2; J gene: TRBJ1-6; CDR3 protein: ASSVVGDNSPLH
clone size: NA; V gene: TRBV5-1; J gene: TRBJ1-1; CDR3 protein: ASSLVGQTLNTEAF
clone size: NA; V gene: TRBV6-1; J gene: TRBJ1-3; CDR3 protein: ASSEGGNTIY
clone size: medium-sized; V gene: TRBV29-1; J gene: TRBJ2-7; CDR3 protein: SVAQAGYEQY
clone size: NA; V gene: TRBV19; J gene: TRBJ2-7; CDR3 protein: ASSIGELAGHSYEQY
clone size: few; V gene: TRBV5-4; J gene: TRBJ1-5; CDR3 protein: ASSLEGASGPQH
clone size: few; V gene: TRBV10-3; J gene: TRBJ1-2; CDR3 protein: AISRDTKMSGYT
clone size: NA; V gene: TRBV5-1; J gene: TRBJ2-2; CDR3 protein: ASSSLPPGQGSGELF
clone size: NA; V gene: TRBV6-5; J gene: TRBJ2-7; CDR3 protein: ASSYSGSLSSYEQY
clone size: NA; V gene: TRBV5-1; J gene: TRBJ1-2; CDR3 protein: ASSFNLDRLSGYT
clone size: NA; V gene: TRBV9; J gene: TRBJ2-7; CDR3 protein: ASSPGADTQY
clone size: once; V gene: TRBV30; J gene: TRBJ1-6; CDR3 protein: AWSAPGQGYNSPLH
clone size: NA; V gene: TRBV7-9; J gene: TRBJ2-5; CDR3 protein: ASSLWSIAGGRETQY
clone size: few; V gene: TRBV6-5; J gene: TRBJ2-7; CDR3 protein: ASTGSGTGFHEQY
clone size: NA; V gene: TRBV7-9; J gene: TRBJ2-3; CDR3 protein: ASSHGTGGTDTQY
clone size: NA; V gene: TRBV4-1; J gene: TRBJ1-1; CDR3 protein: ASRSPGTSRKTEAF
clone size: few; V gene: TRBV14; J gene: TRBJ2-7; CDR3 protein: ASSRRGQGSREQY
clone size: few; V gene: TRBV5-4; J gene: TRBJ2-7; CDR3 protein: ASSPRTGGYEQY
clone size: NA; V gene: TRBV5-1; J gene: TRBJ2-2; CDR3 protein: ASSLARGTNTGELF
clone size: NA; V gene: TRBV7-2; J gene: TRBJ2-3; CDR3 protein: ASSSYYSSSTDTQY
clone size: NA; V gene: TRBV7-2; J gene: TRBJ2-6; CDR3 protein: ASRDRYSGANVLT
clone size: NA; V gene: TRBV2; J gene: TRBJ1-1; CDR3 protein: ASSVGLNTEAF
clone size: few; V gene: TRBV30; J gene: TRBJ1-6; CDR3 protein: AWRSRPNSPLH
clone size: NA; V gene: TRBV5-6; J gene: TRBJ1-1; CDR3 protein: ASSSYRGTEAF
clone size: few; V gene: TRBV5-8; J gene: TRBJ2-5; CDR3 protein: ASSLEGRGTQY
clone size: NA; V gene: TRBV2; J gene: TRBJ1-1; CDR3 protein: ASSEGAGGRAF
clone size: NA; V gene: TRBV18; J gene: TRBJ1-4; CDR3 protein: ASSPGTDEKLF
clone size: NA; V gene: TRBV9; J gene: TRBJ2-2; CDR3 protein: ASTGAGRNTGELF
clone size: once; V gene: TRBV15; J gene: TRBJ1-6; CDR3 protein: ATSRGQEDNSPLH
clone size: NA; V gene: TRBV5-8; J gene: TRBJ2-7; CDR3 protein: ASSRGGRDLYEQY
clone size: few; V gene: TRBV5-1; J gene: TRBJ2-2; CDR3 protein: ASSVNTGELF
clone size: NA; V gene: TRBV6-1; J gene: TRBJ1-5; CDR3 protein: ASLGGSNQPQH
clone size: once; V gene: TRBV7-2; J gene: TRBJ1-4; CDR3 protein: ASSYGTAEKLF
clone size: NA; V gene: TRBV9; J gene: TRBJ2-1; CDR3 protein: ASSVALQSNEQF
clone size: NA; V gene: TRBV7-9; J gene: TRBJ1-4; CDR3 protein: ASSSDEKLF
clone size: NA; V gene: TRBV30; J gene: TRBJ1-2; CDR3 protein: AWSAGGNYGYT
clone size: NA; V gene: TRBV30; J gene: TRBJ2-1; CDR3 protein: AWSLSSGSYNEQF
clone size: NA; V gene: TRBV28; J gene: TRBJ2-5; CDR3 protein: ASSLIARVKVGETQY
clone size: NA; V gene: TRBV5-1; J gene: TRBJ2-7; CDR3 protein: ASTSRQASYEQY
clone size: few; V gene: TRBV5-1; J gene: TRBJ1-1; CDR3 protein: ASSAAQGINTEAF
clone size: once; V gene: TRBV10-2; J gene: TRBJ1-2; CDR3 protein: ASSESTVSRGYT
clone size: NA; V gene: TRBV25-1; J gene: TRBJ2-2; CDR3 protein: ASSGGDRAHTGELF
clone size: once; V gene: TRBV5-6; J gene: TRBJ1-6; CDR3 protein: ASSLLRVNSPLH